What follows are 30 T cell receptor beta chains derived from one specimen sequenced in a study of T cell responses to AZD1222 COVID-19 vaccine. Libraries were prepared by immunoSEQ multiplex PCR; TCRdb keeps only in-frame clonotypes and omits some of them. In the table there are more than 85,000 clones, 87% of which are singletons. This sample comprised peripheral blood, obtained on day 0 of AZD1222 vaccination. Receptors originate from an adult in good health.

V usage is TRBV15 and J usage is TRBJ1-4, with D unresolved. Trimming stripped 0 bases from V and 4 bases from J, with 9 bases between. The CDR3 is made up of 15 amino acids. CDR1 is LNHNV and CDR2 is YYDKDF in the germline V gene (reference sequence). The CDR3 protein is CATSRDLGGNEKLFF. In nucleotides, the CDR3 is TGTGCCACCAGCAGAGATCTGGGAGGTAATGAAAAACTGTTTTTT.

The V call is TRBV12-3 or TRBV12-4, the J call TRBJ1-6; D gene unclear. The germline V and J ends were trimmed by 7 bases and 4 bases, with 8 bases remaining between them. The length of the CDR3 is 13 residues. CDR3 bases: TGTGCCAGCAACCTCGAGTATAATTCACCCCTCCACTTT. This sequence encodes CASNLEYNSPLHF.

The chain combines TRBV10-1 with TRBJ1-5; the D gene is possibly TRBD1 (5 bases). CDR3 length: 13 amino acids. Trimming took 0 bases from V and 7 from J, leaving 7 bases between them. Germline CDR1 reads WNHNN; CDR2 reads SYGVQD (reference sequence). In nucleotides, the CDR3 is TGCGCCAGCAGTGAGTCGCCAGGGCAGCCCCAGCATTTT. It codes for CASSESPGQPQHF.

V is TRBV19 and J is TRBJ1-2; 7 bases line up with TRBD1. The V segment lost 4 bases and the J segment 2 bases; nucleotides outside the gene matches: 4. Germline-derived CDR1 and CDR2 are LNHDA and SQIVND (reference sequence). The CDR3 loop spans 14 amino acids. CDR3 nucleotides: TGTGCCAGTAGTAACGGACAGGAGAACTATGGCTACACCTTC. Translating gives CASSNGQENYGYTF. Filled out from reference TRBV19 and TRBJ1-2, the complete variable domain reads DGGITQSPKYLFRKEGQNVTLSCEQNLNHDAMYWYRQDPGQGLRLIYYSQIVNDFQKGDIAEGYSVSREKKESFPLTVTSAQKNPTAFYLCASSNGQENYGYTFGSGTRLTVV.

V gene TRBV28 combines with J gene TRBJ1-1; D perhaps matches TRBD1 (5 bases). V was cut by 5 bases and J by 9 bases, with 13 bases left in between. Germline loops: CDR1 MDHEN, CDR2 SYDVKM. This CDR3 comprises 12 residues. CDR3 sequence: CASSPPGTKAFF. CDR3 coding DNA: TGTGCCAGCAGTCCTCCCGGGACCAAAGCTTTCTTT.

V gene TRBV3-1 (or the pseudogene TRBV3-2) combines with J gene TRBJ2-7; TRBD2 matches at 11 bases. V trimming: 2 bases; J trimming: 6 bases; junction bases outside the gene matches: 3. Looked up from germline, CDR1 is LGHDT and CDR2 is YNNKEL (reference sequence). CDR3 size: 14 residues. CDR3 sequence reads: CASSQLAGGGEQYF. CDR3 nucleotide sequence: TGTGCCAGCAGCCAACTAGCGGGAGGCGGCGAGCAGTACTTC.

The CDR3, as DNA: TGCGCCAGCAGCCAAGAGGGGATTCGGGTCGGGAATGAGCAGTTCTTC. Protein product: CASSQEGIRVGNEQFF. This sequence joins TRBV4-1 and TRBJ2-1; D call uncertain. CDR1 is MGHRA, CDR2 YSYEKL, per germline. The V and J ends lost 0 bases and 7 bases respectively, with 16 bases between them. This CDR3 contains 16 residues.

The count of this clone is one. The chain recombines TRBV2 with TRBJ2-3; TRBD2 might be the D (5 bases). Trimming removed 5 bases from V and 0 bases from J, with 12 bases in between. The CDR3 covers 15 residues. The germline gives CDR1 SNHLY, CDR2 FYNNEI. CDR3 bases: TGTGCCAGCAGTTTCCTAGCTCCTAGCACAGATACGCAGTATTTT. Translating it yields CASSFLAPSTDTQYF.

The gene calls are TRBV6-6 and TRBJ1-2; D perhaps matches TRBD1 (6 bases). Trimming removed 7 bases from V and 4 bases from J, with 16 bases in between. CDR1 and CDR2 from the germline V gene are MNHNY and SVGAGI (reference sequence). This CDR3 is 14 amino acids long. The CDR3: CASTSTGGAYGYTF. The DNA for the CDR3 is TGTGCCAGCACTTCCACCGGGGGGGCCTATGGCTACACCTTC.

V and J are TRBV5-1 and TRBJ2-5; D perhaps matches TRBD2 (6 bases). The germline V and J ends were trimmed by 7 bases and 2 bases, with 15 bases remaining between them. The CDR3 runs to 14 residues. The germline V gene has CDR1 SGHRS and CDR2 YFSETQ. The CDR3 here is CASRRLGQQETQYF. The CDR3 DNA reads as TGCGCCAGCCGTCGACTAGGCCAGCAAGAGACCCAGTACTTC.

This rearrangement joins TRBV7-3 to TRBJ2-2, with D unclear. The CDR3 contains 13 residues. Germline assignment: CDR1 SGHTA and CDR2 FQGTGA. V was clipped by 5 bases and J by 5 bases, with 9 bases between them. The CDR3 spells CASSMEKTGELFF. CDR3 coding DNA: TGTGCCAGCAGCATGGAGAAGACCGGGGAGCTGTTTTTT.

CDR3 nucleotide sequence: TGTGCCAGCGCAGACAGTTTGGCGAACACCGGGGAGCTGTTTTTT. Its protein product is CASADSLANTGELFF. The J gene is TRBJ2-2, the V gene TRBV18, with D possibly TRBD1 on 5 matching bases. The CDR3 length is 15 residues. Germline V lookup: CDR1 KGHSH, CDR2 LQKENI. V lost 8 bases, J lost 0 bases, and 13 bases lay in between.

The gene calls are TRBV30 and TRBJ1-1; 8 nucleotides line up with TRBD1. The junction had 3 bases not matched to a gene; V was cut back by 2 bases and J by 4 bases. The CDR3 loop spans 13 amino acids. The germline V gene has CDR1 GTSNPN and CDR2 SVGIG (reference sequence). The CDR3 loop is CAWSKQGGTEAFF. CDR3 nucleotide sequence: TGTGCCTGGAGTAAACAGGGGGGCACTGAAGCTTTCTTT.

V and J are TRBV7-8 and TRBJ2-3; D might be TRBD2 (5 bases). V was trimmed by 1 base and J by 5 bases, leaving 16 bases between them. The CDR3 totals 16 residues. CDR1 SGHVS and CDR2 FQNEAQ come from the germline V gene. The CDR3 loop is CASSLEVGVGGDTQYF. Here the CDR3 DNA reads TGTGCCAGCAGCTTAGAAGTGGGAGTCGGTGGAGATACGCAGTATTTT.

The rearrangement joins TRBV7-9 to TRBJ2-5, with D hard to call. Trimming stripped 5 bases from V and 1 base from J, with 8 bases between. CDR1 is SEHNR, CDR2 FQNEAQ, per germline (reference sequence). The CDR3 is 13 residues long. CDR3 protein: CASSRTSQETQYF. CDR3 DNA: TGTGCCAGCAGCCGCACCTCCCAAGAGACCCAGTACTTC.

The chain joins TRBV19 to TRBJ1-1, with no clear D. Trimming pared 10 bases from V and 1 base from J, leaving 13 bases between. The V gene's germline CDR1 is LNHDA and CDR2 SQIVND (reference sequence). This CDR3 has 13 residues. The DNA for the CDR3 is TGTGCCATTTTTCCCCCAGGGAACACTGAAGCTTTCTTT. Translation: CAIFPPGNTEAFF. The full variable domain, in which reference TRBV19 and TRBJ1-1 provide the parts outside the CDR3, is DGGITQSPKYLFRKEGQNVTLSCEQNLNHDAMYWYRQDPGQGLRLIYYSQIVNDFQKGDIAEGYSVSREKKESFPLTVTSAQKNPTAFYLCAIFPPGNTEAFFGQGTRLTVV.

The chain employs TRBV5-1 and TRBJ2-7, with unresolved D. The ends were cut back, 2 bases at V and 6 bases at J, with 12 bases in the middle. The CDR3 extends over 13 amino acids. Germline V CDR1 and CDR2: SGHRS, YFSETQ. The chain's CDR3 is CASSFGDGPEQYF. In nucleotides, the CDR3 is TGCGCCAGCAGCTTCGGCGACGGGCCCGAGCAGTACTTC.

The chain couples TRBV25-1 to TRBJ1-6; D ambiguous. The germline V gene encodes CDR1 MGHDK and CDR2 SYGVNS. Trimming pared 6 bases from V and 4 bases from J, leaving 7 bases between. This CDR3 region has 13 residues. The CDR3 DNA sequence: TGTGCCAGCAGCACCGATTATAATTCACCCCTCCACTTT. Its protein product is CASSTDYNSPLHF.

The chain recombines TRBV15 with TRBJ2-1, with 12 bases fitting TRBD2. Unmatched junction bases numbered 3, after V lost 0 bases and J lost 6 bases. CDR1 LNHNV and CDR2 YYDKDF come from the germline V gene (reference sequence). The CDR3 covers 16 residues. The CDR3 DNA reads as TGTGCCACCAGCAGAGATCTAGCGGGGGGGCTCAATGAGCAGTTCTTC. This translates into CATSRDLAGGLNEQFF.

This clone showed up just a few times. The rearrangement uses TRBV3-1 (or the pseudogene TRBV3-2) and TRBJ2-1; maybe TRBD2 (5 bases). V was cut by 4 bases and J by 5 bases, with 18 bases left in between. This CDR3 region has 16 residues. The germline V gene has CDR1 LGHDT and CDR2 YNNKEL (reference sequence). Here the CDR3 reads CASSLPGLPTNNEQFF. CDR3 DNA sequence: TGTGCCAGCAGCCTTCCCGGACTCCCGACGAACAATGAGCAGTTCTTC.

V is TRBV5-6 and J is TRBJ2-1, with 15 bases that match TRBD2. This CDR3 region has 17 residues. J was trimmed by 3 bases and V by 3 bases; bases with no gene match: 4. Germline assignment: CDR1 SGHDT and CDR2 YYEEEE. CDR3 sequence (DNA): TGTGCCAGCAGCTCAGGACTAGCGGGGGGGCTCTACAATGAGCAGTTCTTC. Protein product: CASSSGLAGGLYNEQFF.

This rearrangement joins TRBV4-3 to TRBJ2-3, with D possibly TRBD2 on 7 matching bases. Per germline, CDR1 LGHNA and CDR2 YSLEER. This CDR3 region has 17 residues. Trimming took off 0 bases at V and 6 bases at J, with 19 bases between the two ends. CDR3 region: CASSQDPPGGAGDTQYF. The CDR3 region has the DNA TGCGCCAGCAGCCAAGACCCCCCTGGGGGGGCGGGGGATACGCAGTATTTT.

This clone was seen once. The CDR3 sequence is CASFSRECDEQYF. The CDR3 DNA reads TGTGCCAGTTTTTCCAGGGAATGCGACGAGCAGTACTTC. V usage is TRBV21-1 and J usage is TRBJ2-7; the table's D gene call, TRBD1, was not cross checked with the DNA. TRBV21-1 is labeled a pseudogene. The length of the CDR3 is 13 residues.

The chain is built from TRBV3-1 (or the pseudogene TRBV3-2) and TRBJ2-7; tentatively, D is TRBD1 (6 bases). The CDR3 is made up of 15 amino acids. Between the trimmed V and J ends, which lost 6 bases and 2 bases, there was a span of 17 bases. Germline V gene sequence: CDR1 LGHDT, CDR2 YNNKEL (reference sequence). The CDR3, as DNA: TGTGCCAGCAGAAGCACAGGGTTGCTAGCCTACGAGCAGTACTTC. Its protein product is CASRSTGLLAYEQYF.

This chain joins TRBV18 and TRBJ1-2; 7 bases fit TRBD1. The germline CDR1 and CDR2 sequences are KGHSH and LQKENI. The CDR3 contains 15 residues. V was clipped by 3 bases and J by 6 bases; unmatched bases: 10. CDR3 coding DNA: TGTGCCAGCTCACCTATTAGGGGGCTGGGTAATGGCTACACCTTC. It is translated as CASSPIRGLGNGYTF.

The chain recombines TRBV5-1 with TRBJ2-1, with 12 bases identical to TRBD2. Germline trimming cut 4 bases from V and 8 bases from J; bases unmatched to any gene: 7. The CDR3 runs to 15 residues. The germline CDR1 and CDR2 sequences are SGHRS and YFSETQ. The CDR3 here is CASSLAGGPSHEQFF. The CDR3, as DNA: TGCGCCAGCAGCCTAGCGGGAGGGCCGTCTCATGAGCAGTTCTTC.

The J gene is TRBJ2-7, the V gene TRBV20-1; D remains ambiguous. The germline gives CDR1 DFQATT, CDR2 SNEGSKA (reference sequence). Deletions cut 3 bases from V and 2 bases from J, with 8 bases between. This CDR3 is built from 12 residues. The CDR3 nucleotides are TGCAGTGCTAGTAGGTCTACCTACGAGCAGTACTTC. It translates to CSASRSTYEQYF.

This clone was seen just once. The chain uses TRBV19 and TRBJ2-1; D unresolved. Deletions cut 0 bases from V and 9 bases from J, with 6 bases between. The CDR3 is 12 amino acids. Germline CDR1 and CDR2: LNHDA and SQIVND (reference sequence). The CDR3 protein is CASSIDLGEQFF. Written as DNA, the CDR3 is TGTGCCAGTAGTATAGATCTCGGTGAGCAGTTCTTC. Looking up the rest from reference TRBV19 and TRBJ2-1 gives the full variable domain: DGGITQSPKYLFRKEGQNVTLSCEQNLNHDAMYWYRQDPGQGLRLIYYSQIVNDFQKGDIAEGYSVSREKKESFPLTVTSAQKNPTAFYLCASSIDLGEQFFGPGTRLTVL.

The chain uses TRBV11-2 and TRBJ2-2, with TRBD1 identical over 7 bases. CDR3 length equals 14 residues. V shed 1 base and J 6 bases; nucleotides not matched to a gene: 2. Germline loops: CDR1 SGHAT, CDR2 FQNNGV. The CDR3 DNA follows: TGTGCCAGCAGCTTAGTAAGGGGGCCCGGGGAGCTGTTTTTT. Protein sequence: CASSLVRGPGELFF. Based on the CDR3 plus reference TRBV11-2 and TRBJ2-2, the full variable domain is EAGVAQSPRYKIIEKRQSVAFWCNPISGHATLYWYQQILGQGPKLLIQFQNNGVVDDSQLPKDRFSAERLKGVDSTLKIQPAKLEDSAVYLCASSLVRGPGELFFGEGSRLTVL.

The J gene is TRBJ1-3, the V gene TRBV5-6, with D uncertain. There are 15 residues in the CDR3. V was clipped by 4 bases and J by 0 bases, with 11 bases between them. CDR1 and CDR2 (germline): SGHDT, YYEEEE. The CDR3 region is CASSPLGGSGNTIYF. CDR3 sequence (DNA): TGTGCCAGCAGCCCGCTAGGTGGCTCTGGAAACACCATATATTTT.